The next 24 T cell receptor beta chains were all read from a single sample in a study of radiation and T cells in renal cell carcinoma. Using immunoSEQ multiplex PCR, the repertoire was profiled, and TCRdb retains in-frame clones only, with some absent. Of 130,000 to 150,000 clones listed, approximately 86% are singletons. Time point defined: blood 4 weeks post-SBRT, at nephrectomy. Treatment described: 15 Gy SBRT to primary tumor, nephrectomy 4 weeks later. Sequencing was performed on blood, taken from a patient whose treatment included radiotherapy and nephrectomy. These receptors all stem from a woman in her forties or fifties with renal cell carcinoma.

The V gene is TRBV19, the J gene TRBJ1-2, with D possibly matching TRBD1 (6 bases). Germline V lookup: CDR1 LNHDA, CDR2 SQIVND (reference sequence). This CDR3 spans 14 amino acids. Trimming left V 8 bases short and J 1 base short, with 14 bases between. The chain's CDR3 is CASSGQPDNYGYTF. In DNA, the CDR3 is TGTGCCAGTTCCGGACAGCCTGATAACTATGGCTACACCTTC.

The rearrangement uses TRBV11-2 and TRBJ2-7, with D possibly being TRBD1 or TRBD2 (5 bases each). Germline CDR1 and CDR2: SGHAT and FQNNGV. Deletions cut 5 bases from V and 0 bases from J, with 8 bases between. There are 13 residues in the CDR3. The CDR3 DNA sequence: TGTGCCAGCAGCCGGGACCACTCCTACGAGCAGTACTTC. Residues: CASSRDHSYEQYF.

This CDR3 reads CASSEVPRTSGNTIYF. The CDR3, as DNA: TGTGCCAGCAGTGAGGTCCCGCGGACCTCTGGAAACACCATATATTTT. V gene TRBV2 combines with J gene TRBJ1-3; D remains ambiguous. CDR1 SNHLY and CDR2 FYNNEI come from the germline V gene. V gave up 3 bases and J gave up 0 bases, with 12 bases separating them. The CDR3 contains 16 residues. The entire variable domain, with the rest obtained from reference TRBV2 and TRBJ1-3, is as follows: EPEVTQTPSHQVTQMGQEVILRCVPISNHLYFYWYRQILGQKVEFLVSFYNNEISEKSEIFDDQFSVERPDGSNFTLKIRSTKLEDSAMYFCASSEVPRTSGNTIYFGEGSWLTVV.

The chain uses TRBV6-4 and TRBJ2-1, with 7 nucleotides matching TRBD2. Germline V gives CDR1 MRHNA, CDR2 SNTAGT. CDR3 length: 13 residues. Unmatched junction bases numbered 8, after V lost 5 bases and J lost 10 bases. CDR3 sequence reads: CASSSVTAGEQFF. CDR3 DNA sequence: TGTGCCAGCAGTAGTGTCACAGCGGGGGAGCAGTTCTTC.

The CDR3 loop reads CASSSGTSVAQYF. CDR3 nucleotide sequence: TGTGCCAGCAGTTCCGGGACTAGCGTGGCGCAGTATTTT. The chain carries TRBV6-5 and TRBJ2-3; 10 bases agree with TRBD2. This CDR3 region has 13 residues. The trim removed 4 bases at V and 10 bases at J, leaving 5 bases unmatched. Germline V CDR1 and CDR2: MNHEY, SVGAGI.

The chain carries TRBV4-3 and TRBJ1-1, with 11 bases aligning to TRBD1. Germline V gene sequence: CDR1 LGHNA, CDR2 YSLEER. Trimming took 2 bases from V and 1 from J; bases not matched to a gene: 6. The CDR3 runs to 17 residues. In DNA form, the CDR3 reads TGCGCCAGCAGCCAATTCCCGGGACAGGGGGAGAACACTGAAGCTTTCTTT. Translation gives CASSQFPGQGENTEAFF.

CDR3 loop: CASSPSPGGNYEQYF. CDR3 nucleotide sequence: TGTGCCAGCAGCCCGTCCCCGGGAGGGAACTACGAGCAGTACTTC. The V and J genes are TRBV5-4 and TRBJ2-7; 8 bases fit TRBD2. Unmatched junction bases numbered 9, after V lost 4 bases and J lost 3 bases. Germline lookup yields CDR1 SGHNT and CDR2 YYREEE (reference sequence). The CDR3 extends over 15 amino acids.

The chain joins TRBV5-5 to TRBJ1-4; D ambiguous. Germline V gives CDR1 SGHKS, CDR2 YYEKEE (reference sequence). Trimming took 0 bases from V and 0 from J, leaving 3 bases between them. This CDR3 spans 14 amino acids. CDR3 protein: CASSLDATNEKLFF. In nucleotides, the CDR3 is TGTGCCAGCAGCTTGGATGCAACTAATGAAAAACTGTTTTTT.

The J gene is TRBJ1-3, the V gene TRBV5-4; no definite D call. The V gene's germline CDR1 is SGHNT and CDR2 YYREEE (reference sequence). The germline V and J ends were trimmed by 4 bases and 4 bases, with 15 bases remaining between them. The CDR3 runs 15 residues. As DNA, the CDR3 is TGTGCCAGCAGCCCTGGCGGTTCCCCCGGAAACACCATATATTTT. It codes for CASSPGGSPGNTIYF.

This CDR3 is CASSYPGGPANEQFF. The CDR3 DNA reads as TGTGCCAGCAGTTACCCAGGGGGCCCGGCCAATGAGCAGTTCTTC. The chain employs TRBV6-6 and TRBJ2-1, with 8 bases fitting TRBD1. The CDR3 totals 15 residues. CDR1 MNHNY and CDR2 SVGAGI come from the germline V gene (reference sequence). Germline trimming cut 2 bases from V and 6 bases from J; bases unmatched to any gene: 6.

This clone appeared a few times. CDR3 DNA: TGTGCCATCTCTTTGGGTTGGGATCAGCCCCAGCATTTT. Protein sequence: CAISLGWDQPQHF. V and J are TRBV10-3 and TRBJ1-5; D is undetermined. The CDR3 runs 13 residues. The germline V gene encodes CDR1 ENHRY and CDR2 SYGVKD. With 8 bases removed from V and 5 bases from J, the gap between germline ends came to 13 bases.

Only one count was recorded for this clone. The CDR3 DNA follows: TGTGCCAGCAGACGACAGGGAATCAGGCCCCAGCATTTT. The encoded protein is CASRRQGIRPQHF. The chain couples TRBV6-1 to TRBJ1-5, with 7 bases identical to TRBD1. The V segment lost 6 bases and the J segment 9 bases; nucleotides outside the gene matches: 8. Germline CDR1 MNHNS, CDR2 SASEGT. The CDR3 consists of 13 residues.

The chain recombines TRBV6-4 with TRBJ2-1, with TRBD2 matching 12 bases. This CDR3 region has 15 residues. The junction had 2 bases not matched to a gene; V was cut back by 6 bases and J by 2 bases. Germline CDR1 MRHNA, CDR2 SNTAGT. As DNA, the CDR3 is TGTGCCAGCAGCCGGACTAGCGGGACCTACAATGAGCAGTTCTTC. Its protein product is CASSRTSGTYNEQFF.

This chain links TRBV28 with TRBJ1-2; the match to TRBD1 covers 8 bases. The germline V gene encodes CDR1 MDHEN and CDR2 SYDVKM. The CDR3 runs 14 residues. After removal of 8 bases from V and 4 bases from J, the junction contained 9 bases not matched to a gene. The CDR3 loop reads CASGSRTGFYGYTF. CDR3 sequence (DNA): TGTGCCAGCGGATCCCGGACAGGGTTCTATGGCTACACCTTC.

The chain uses TRBV11-2 and TRBJ1-1; D remains ambiguous. The length of the CDR3 is 12 residues. Trimming left V 1 base short and J 5 bases short, with 5 bases between. Germline values: CDR1 SGHAT, CDR2 FQNNGV. The CDR3 spells CASSLVATEAFF. DNA of the CDR3: TGTGCCAGCAGCTTAGTGGCAACTGAAGCTTTCTTT.

The rearrangement joins TRBV10-2 to TRBJ1-5; D unresolved. V lost 10 bases to trimming and J lost 0 bases, with 10 bases between them. This CDR3 comprises 13 residues. Germline lookup yields CDR1 WSHSY and CDR2 SAAADI. The CDR3 region is CATSDGSNQPQHF. The CDR3 coding sequence is TGCGCCACGTCGGACGGTAGCAATCAGCCCCAGCATTTT.

The chain combines TRBV4-2 with TRBJ2-7, with 10 bases aligning to TRBD1. Unmatched junction bases numbered 6, after V lost 1 base and J lost 3 bases. The CDR3 runs to 16 residues. In germline, CDR1 is LGHNA, CDR2 YNFKEQ. The CDR3 DNA sequence: TGTGCCAGCAGCCAAGTGGGACAGGGGACAAACTACGAGCAGTACTTC. Amino acids: CASSQVGQGTNYEQYF.

The rearrangement uses TRBV29-1 and TRBJ2-3; D could derive from TRBD1 or TRBD2 (6 bases each). Trimming removed 6 bases from V and 5 bases from J, with 21 bases in between. The CDR3 is made up of 15 amino acids. CDR1 is SQVTM and CDR2 is ANQGSEA in the germline V gene. As DNA, the CDR3 is TGCAGCGTCGGTCGATTTGAGGGGGGCGGAGATACGCAGTATTTT. Its protein is CSVGRFEGGGDTQYF.

CDR3 sequence reads: CASSLNPHNEQFF. In nucleotides, the CDR3 is TGTGCCAGCAGCTTAAATCCCCACAATGAGCAGTTCTTC. The V and J genes are TRBV7-2 and TRBJ2-1; no definite D call. This CDR3 is 13 amino acids long. Trimming left V 2 bases short and J 5 bases short, with 7 bases between. The germline gives CDR1 SGHTA, CDR2 FQGNSA. The full variable domain, its missing parts supplied by reference TRBV7-2 and TRBJ2-1, is GAGVSQSPSNKVTEKGKDVELRCDPISGHTALYWYRQSLGQGLEFLIYFQGNSAPDKSGLPSDRFSAERTGGSVSTLTIQRTQQEDSAVYLCASSLNPHNEQFFGPGTRLTVL.

This clone was counted a few times. This chain joins TRBV6-5 and TRBJ2-2; weak D call: TRBD2 (6 bases). The V end lost 6 bases, the J end lost 3 bases, and 11 bases lay between the germline ends. Germline CDR1 is MNHEY and CDR2 is SVGAGI. The CDR3 runs to 14 residues. CDR3 in DNA: TGTGCCAGCAGCAAAGGGAGGTACACCGGGGAGCTGTTTTTT. Encoded protein: CASSKGRYTGELFF.

CDR3 sequence (DNA): TGTGCCAGCAGTTATACAGGGGGCTCGGAGACCCAGTACTTC. Protein: CASSYTGGSETQYF. This rearrangement joins TRBV2 to TRBJ2-5, with 9 nucleotides matching TRBD1. Unmatched junction bases numbered 6, after V lost 5 bases and J lost 5 bases. Germline assignment: CDR1 SNHLY and CDR2 FYNNEI. The CDR3 has 14 residues.

The chain employs TRBV9 and TRBJ2-7, with D unresolved. The CDR3 spans 13 residues. Germline V lookup: CDR1 SGDLS, CDR2 YYNGEE. Trimming left V 5 bases short and J 0 bases short, with 9 bases between. The CDR3 nucleotides are TGTGCCAGCAGTTACGAAAGCTCCTACGAGCAGTACTTC. This gives the protein CASSYESSYEQYF.

V and J are TRBV27 and TRBJ1-4; 8 bases align to TRBD1. The germline gives CDR1 MNHEY, CDR2 SMNVEV (reference sequence). J gave up 7 bases and V 6 bases, and 10 bases lay outside the gene matches. CDR3 length equals 15 residues. CDR3 coding DNA: TGTGCCAGCAGGACGGTCACAGGGGGTTTTGAAAAACTGTTTTTT. It translates to CASRTVTGGFEKLFF. Full variable domain (missing parts from reference TRBV27 and TRBJ1-4): EAQVTQNPRYLITVTGKKLTVTCSQNMNHEYMSWYRQDPGLGLRQIYYSMNVEVTDKGDVPEGYKVSRKEKRNFPLILESPSPNQTSLYFCASRTVTGGFEKLFFGSGTQLSVL.

This rearrangement joins TRBV19 to TRBJ2-1, with 9 positions matching TRBD2. This CDR3 has 16 residues. CDR1 is LNHDA, CDR2 SQIVND, per germline (reference sequence). V lost 2 bases and J lost 1; bases outside the gene matches: 3. CDR3 in DNA: TGTGCCAGTAGTATATCGCGGGGGGGATCCTACAATGAGCAGTTCTTC. This gives the protein CASSISRGGSYNEQFF.